Listed below are T cell receptor beta chains from one sample, sequenced in a study of T cell responses to AZD1222 COVID-19 vaccine. This table comes from immunoSEQ multiplex PCR, and its TCRdb copy is limited to in-frame clones, with some not included. The data contain fewer than 200,000 clones, 92% of them singletons. The material was peripheral blood, obtained on day 0 of AZD1222 vaccination. These TCRs come from an adult in good health. The conserved cysteine and the conserved F or W are not part of the CDR3 here. The order of the fields is V gene, J gene, clone size, CDR3 protein. Where a row states a size, it is once, few, many or the class of an expanded clone; other rows omit it.

TRBV14	TRBJ1-1	NA	ASSQEWGASEAF
TRBV27	TRBJ2-1	NA	ASSLELNNEQF
TRBV19	TRBJ2-1	NA	ASSMLAGTSDNEQF
TRBV7-2	TRBJ2-3	NA	ASSPSGGAPDTQY
TRBV7-9	TRBJ1-1	NA	ASPKARLGQALVTEAF
TRBV7-9	TRBJ1-1	NA	ASSLGTPGTEAF
TRBV7-8	TRBJ2-3	few	ASSSKRREGTDTQY
TRBV7-2	TRBJ1-3	NA	ASSPSGTGVGNTIY
TRBV6-5	TRBJ1-2	NA	ASSYLDRRYGYT
TRBV7-9	TRBJ1-2	NA	ASSSTGREPNYGYT
TRBV11-2	TRBJ1-4	NA	ASSLKGGVTNEKLF
TRBV2	TRBJ1-1	once	ASTRNTNTEAF
TRBV27	TRBJ2-7	NA	ASSTSSGASYEQY
TRBV5-1	TRBJ1-2	NA	ASSSGGDGYT
TRBV6-5	TRBJ1-2	NA	ASSPGQGRYT
TRBV15	TRBJ1-5	NA	ATSRDRGNQPQH
TRBV5-1	TRBJ2-1	NA	ASSLVDRVYNEQF
TRBV5-1	TRBJ1-4	NA	ASSFGGKLF
TRBV4-3	TRBJ1-2	NA	ASSQAWTGNSYT
TRBV24-1	TRBJ1-5	NA	ATSEAGTGLFNQPQH
TRBV13	TRBJ1-1	NA	ASSLGNTEAF
TRBV4-3	TRBJ1-1	NA	ASSQEGGRGTEAF
TRBV14	TRBJ1-2	NA	ASSQEIGANYGYT
TRBV25-1	TRBJ1-2	NA	ASSAGPKGYT
TRBV9	TRBJ1-5	NA	AGWRTGEPDGGYSNQPQH
TRBV5-1	TRBJ2-3	NA	ASSHGLRSFSHTDTQY
TRBV5-4	TRBJ1-6	few	ASSKTGTGYLNGYNSPLH
TRBV7-9	TRBJ1-1	NA	ASSLEHMNTEAF
TRBV6-2/TRBV6-3	TRBJ1-4	few	ASSFGRRRGNEKLF
TRBV10-3	TRBJ1-5	NA	AIGPPGQGNQPQH
TRBV4-3	TRBJ2-2	once	ASSQEWINTGELF
TRBV5-6	TRBJ2-2	NA	ASSLGGTNTGELF
TRBV24-1	TRBJ2-1	NA	ATSDLSIPYNEQF
TRBV5-1	TRBJ1-2	once	ASSLDYGNYGYT
TRBV10-2	TRBJ1-1	few	ASSEMTGENTEAF
TRBV20-1	TRBJ2-3	NA	SASGVTDTQY
TRBV7-8	TRBJ1-1	NA	ASTLGFQNTEAF
TRBV25-1	TRBJ2-1	NA	ASTTSGYYNEQF
TRBV30	TRBJ1-1	NA	ALGRENTEAF
TRBV10-3	TRBJ2-1	NA	AISVSASNEQF
TRBV6-4	TRBJ1-1	NA	ASSEDYRAGEAF
TRBV7-2	TRBJ1-2	NA	ASSPGLDGYT
TRBV9	TRBJ1-1	NA	ASRGEDDRGTTEAF
TRBV11-2	TRBJ2-1	NA	ASSFSGGSNEQF
TRBV4-1	TRBJ1-4	NA	ASSQSMSAGNEKLF
TRBV5-5	TRBJ1-3	NA	ASRPWDRRNTIY